The next 6 T cell receptor beta chains were all read from a single sample in a study of T cell repertoires in cytomegalovirus infection. One entry per CDR3 protein results from TCRdb running MiXCR on the reads. The profile shows around 450,000 distinct CDR3 sequences, 30% to 40% of them singletons. The sample taken for sequencing was PBMCs. These receptors were taken from a human donor in good health (CMV status not recorded). Some clones in this sample may be carry-over from other donors' samples.

Comments on this clonotype: A much larger clone differs from this one at a single base, so this may be a read error. CDR3 amino acids: CSSSQVAGAANTEAFF. The DNA of the CDR3 is TGCTCCAGCAGCCAAGTGGCCGGGGCCGCTAACACTGAAGCTTTCTTT. The chain is built from TRBV4-1 and TRBJ1-1, with D maybe TRBD1 (5 bases). The CDR3 has 16 residues. Germline V gives CDR1 MGHRA, CDR2 YSYEKL.

This clonotype was counted only a few times. V usage is TRBV28 and J usage is TRBJ2-3; D may match TRBD1 or TRBD2 (5 bases each). CDR3 size: 15 residues. With 5 bases removed from V and 5 bases from J, the gap between germline ends came to 17 bases. Germline lookup yields CDR1 MDHEN and CDR2 SYDVKM. CDR3 nucleotides: TGTGCCAGCAGTCCCGCAGGGACGGTGGAAGATACGCAGTATTTT. This translates into CASSPAGTVEDTQYF.

V gene TRBV5-1 combines with J gene TRBJ2-5; D might be TRBD1 (6 bases). Germline CDR1 reads SGHRS; CDR2 reads YFSETQ. Trimming shortened V by 3 bases and J by 2 bases, and 17 bases separated the two germline ends. The CDR3 extends over 16 amino acids. The CDR3 region has the DNA TGCGCCAGCAGCTACGAAACCGGGACACCTCAAGAGACCCAGTACTTC. It is translated as CASSYETGTPQETQYF.

CDR3 sequence reads: CASSRSREAFF. In nucleotides, the CDR3 is TGTGCCAGCAGCCGGAGTCGGGAAGCTTTCTTT. This chain links TRBV7-9 with TRBJ1-1; D gene unclear. This CDR3 has 11 amino acids. Per germline, CDR1 SEHNR and CDR2 FQNEAQ (reference sequence). V gave up 5 bases and J gave up 8 bases, with 9 bases separating them. The entire variable domain, with the rest obtained from reference TRBV7-9 and TRBJ1-1, is as follows: DTGVSQNPRHKITKRGQNVTFRCDPISEHNRLYWYRQTLGQGPEFLTYFQNEAQLEKSRLLSDRFSAERPKGSFSTLEIQRTEQGDSAMYLCASSRSREAFFGQGTRLTVV.

This clonotype was found many times. J is TRBJ2-1 and V is TRBV6-2 or TRBV6-3, with 9 nucleotides matching TRBD2. From germline, CDR1 is MNHEY and CDR2 SVGEGT. V gave up 6 bases and J gave up 8 bases; unmatched junction bases: 5. The CDR3 totals 13 residues. The DNA for the CDR3 is TGTGCCAGCAGGTCTAGCGGGGTGGATGAGCAGTTCTTC. It specifies CASRSSGVDEQFF.

As regards this clonotype: The CDR3 carries no conserved terminal phenylalanine or tryptophan, so it likely arises from a read error. This rearrangement joins TRBV28 to TRBJ1-2, with TRBD1 matching 10 bases. CDR3 length: 15 amino acids. Germline CDR1 and CDR2: MDHEN and SYDVKM. Unmatched junction bases numbered 8, after V lost 5 bases and J lost 5 bases. The CDR3 coding sequence is TGTGCCAGCAGTGTCCCGGGACAGGGGAGGTATGGCTACACCTTA. Translated: CASSVPGQGRYGYTL.